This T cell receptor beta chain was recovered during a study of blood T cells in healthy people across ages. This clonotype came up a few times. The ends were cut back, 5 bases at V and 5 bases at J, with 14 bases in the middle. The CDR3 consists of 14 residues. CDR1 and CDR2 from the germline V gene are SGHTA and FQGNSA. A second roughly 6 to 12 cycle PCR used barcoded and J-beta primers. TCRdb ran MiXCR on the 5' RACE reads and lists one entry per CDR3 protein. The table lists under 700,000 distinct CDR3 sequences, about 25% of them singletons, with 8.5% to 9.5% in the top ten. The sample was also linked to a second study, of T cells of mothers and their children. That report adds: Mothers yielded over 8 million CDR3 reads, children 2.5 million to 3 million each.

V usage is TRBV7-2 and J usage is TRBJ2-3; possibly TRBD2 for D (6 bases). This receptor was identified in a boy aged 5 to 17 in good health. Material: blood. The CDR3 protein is CASSASGLRDTQYF. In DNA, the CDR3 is TGTGCCAGCAGCGCCAGCGGGTTAAGAGATACGCAGTATTTT.